What follows is one TCR beta chain and its context. Assay: immunoSEQ multiplex PCR; the TCRdb copy retains only in-frame clones and omits some. The table shows 73,000 or so clones, with around 80% occurring only once. The source of the sample is a study of blood T cell repertoires in COVID-19. This CDR3 has 18 residues. V lost 1 base, J lost 4 bases, and 11 bases stayed unmatched. Germline V gene sequence: CDR1 SGHVS, CDR2 FQNEAQ. This chain uses TRBV7-8 with TRBJ2-2; 8 nucleotides line up with TRBD2. Sequenced sample: peripheral blood. The receptor comes from a man aged 50-60 years with active COVID-19. The CDR3 DNA follows: TGTGCCAGCAGCTTAGGTGGCGGACGGGGGGGGACCACCGGGGAGCTGTTTTTT. Its translation is CASSLGGGRGGTTGELFF.